This T cell receptor (beta chain) was sequenced for a study of cytomegalovirus exposure and HLA in healthy donors. Study-level information: Out of approximately 170 million T cells, an earlier analysis found roughly 100 million unique TCR beta sequences in total.

This clone appeared a single time. Antigen unknown. With 60 Vbeta and 13 Jbeta primers, the PCR was carried out. Method: immunoSEQ multiplex PCR; TCRdb's copy keeps in-frame clones and lacks some. The data show some 150,000 clones, roughly three quarters seen once. Study-level results: The investigators catalogued 150 to 200 TCR beta chains as cytomegalovirus-associated.

The TCR sequence derives from a human donor in good health. The sequenced material came from PBMCs.

The CDR3: CASTAGLNTEAFF. The DNA of the CDR3 is TGTGCCAGTACGGCAGGATTGAACACTGAAGCTTTCTTT. The V call is TRBV2, the J call TRBJ1-1; D gene uncertain. This CDR3 is 13 amino acids long. V gave up 9 bases and J gave up 0 bases, with 11 bases separating them. Germline CDR1 SNHLY, CDR2 FYNNEI.